This passage covers 14 T cell receptor beta chains from one sample sequenced in a study of identical twins. Each CDR3 protein is one row after TCRdb ran MiXCR on the 5' RACE reads. Altogether about 260,000 distinct CDR3 sequences are present, around 6.6% being singletons, with the ten largest covering 3% to 4%. These data were likewise used in another study, on yellow fever vaccine responses in identical twins.

Sample: memory (CD45RO+) T cells sorted from blood. These receptors all come from a young woman in good health.

V is TRBV20-1 and J is TRBJ2-7; perhaps TRBD2 as D (6 bases). This CDR3 comprises 18 residues. Trimming removed 5 bases from V and 2 bases from J, with 28 bases in between. The V gene's germline CDR1 is DFQATT and CDR2 SNEGSKA (reference sequence). This CDR3 reads CSAHPRGTKIGGAYEQYF. In DNA form, the CDR3 reads TGCAGTGCTCACCCCCGGGGGACCAAAATCGGGGGAGCCTACGAGCAGTACTTC.

In this sample, this clonotype turned up many times. This chain uses TRBV20-1 with TRBJ1-6, with D possibly being TRBD1 (5 bases). V gave up 1 base and J gave up 8 bases, with 12 bases separating them. CDR3 length: 14 residues. Per germline, CDR1 DFQATT and CDR2 SNEGSKA (reference sequence). In nucleotides, the CDR3 is TGCAGTGCTAGAGGCCCAGGGAAGGATTCACCCCTCCACTTT. It yields the protein CSARGPGKDSPLHF.

This clonotype has at least ten counts. The CDR3 DNA sequence: TGTGCCAGCAGCCCGCCTAGCGAAACCTACGAGCAGTACTTC. The encoded protein is CASSPPSETYEQYF. The chain carries TRBV5-6 and TRBJ2-7, with a possible D match to TRBD2 (6 bases). CDR3 length: 14 residues. CDR1 and CDR2 from the germline V gene are SGHDT and YYEEEE. The germline V and J ends were trimmed by 4 bases and 2 bases, with 13 bases remaining between them.

This chain joins TRBV20-1 and TRBJ2-7; 7 bases are shared with TRBD2. V was pared by 4 bases and J by 1 base, with 7 bases of the junction left unmatched. Germline V gives CDR1 DFQATT, CDR2 SNEGSKA (reference sequence). The CDR3 sequence is 14 residues long. DNA of the CDR3: TGCAGTGCTACCGGGACTACCTTATCCTACGAGCAGTACTTC. This encodes CSATGTTLSYEQYF.

This sequence joins TRBV7-2 and TRBJ2-5; D is undetermined. Germline CDR1 SGHTA, CDR2 FQGNSA. Trimming took 5 bases from V and 4 from J, leaving 14 bases between them. The CDR3 loop spans 14 amino acids. The CDR3 sequence: CASSLGSLGETQYF. As DNA, the CDR3 is TGTGCCAGCAGCCTGGGGTCCCTCGGAGAGACCCAGTACTTC.

The V gene is TRBV10-3, the J gene TRBJ2-5; 7 bases agree with TRBD1. J gave up 1 base and V 6 bases, and 8 bases lay outside the gene matches. The CDR3 is 15 amino acids. Germline V gene sequence: CDR1 ENHRY, CDR2 SYGVKD. This CDR3 is CAIRDLGQSQETQYF. CDR3 in DNA: TGTGCCATCAGGGACCTGGGACAGTCCCAAGAGACCCAGTACTTC.

This clonotype has at least ten counts. The genes are TRBV12-3 or TRBV12-4 and TRBJ2-6, with TRBD1 as a possible D gene (5 bases). With 5 bases removed from V and 0 bases from J, the gap between germline ends came to 11 bases. The CDR3 length is 16 residues. CDR3 amino acids: CASSRGSNSGANVLTF. The CDR3 DNA follows: TGTGCCAGCAGTAGGGGATCGAACTCTGGGGCCAACGTCCTGACTTTC.

This clonotype has just a few counts. Germline is not matched at one junction end, which may reflect a read error. The J gene is TRBJ2-7, the V gene TRBV6-1; the match to TRBD1 covers 8 bases. CDR1 MNHNS and CDR2 SASEGT come from the germline V gene. The CDR3 length is 15 residues. CDR3 sequence (DNA): TGTGCCAGCAGAGAAGGCGGGACAGGTGATGACGAGCAGTACTTC. It is translated as CASREGGTGDDEQYF.

The chain combines TRBV18 with TRBJ2-5; the D gene is possibly TRBD1 (6 bases). Trimming took off 4 bases at V and 2 bases at J, with 17 bases between the two ends. Germline lookup yields CDR1 KGHSH and CDR2 LQKENI. CDR3 size: 16 residues. The CDR3 region is CASSLTPGTTQETQYF. The CDR3 nucleotides read TGTGCCAGCTCACTAACCCCCGGGACAACTCAAGAGACCCAGTACTTC. Together with reference TRBV18 and TRBJ2-5, the CDR3 gives the full variable domain: NAGVMQNPRHLVRRRGQEARLRCSPMKGHSHVYWYRQLPEEGLKFMVYLQKENIIDESGMPKERFSAEFPKEGPSILRIQQVVRGDSAAYFCASSLTPGTTQETQYFGPGTRLLVL.

This clonotype has a count of ten or more. The rearrangement links TRBV5-1 to TRBJ1-6, with 7 bases fitting TRBD1. The CDR3 loop spans 13 amino acids. V lost 6 bases to trimming and J lost 5 bases; unmatched junction nucleotides: 2. Per the germline V gene, CDR1 is SGHRS and CDR2 is YFSETQ. CDR3 sequence (DNA): TGCGCCAGCACCGGGACAGATAATTCACCCCTCCACTTT. Its translation: CASTGTDNSPLHF.

There are many counts of this clonotype. The chain combines TRBV28 with TRBJ2-2; TRBD1 aligns across 9 bases. The CDR3 consists of 15 residues. V was clipped by 8 bases and J by 4 bases; unmatched bases: 8. Germline CDR1 MDHEN, CDR2 SYDVKM. This CDR3 is CASESRTGVTGELFF. In DNA form, the CDR3 reads TGTGCCAGCGAGTCCCGGACAGGGGTCACCGGGGAGCTGTTTTTT.

The chain links TRBV20-1 to TRBJ2-2; D call uncertain. There are 12 residues in the CDR3. CDR1 is DFQATT and CDR2 is SNEGSKA in the germline V gene (reference sequence). With 5 bases removed from V and 1 base from J, the gap between germline ends came to 5 bases. In DNA form, the CDR3 reads TGCAGTGCTCCGGGGAACACCGGGGAGCTGTTTTTT. Translation: CSAPGNTGELFF.

This clonotype was counted a few times. This chain connects TRBV7-9 to TRBJ2-1, with D uncertain. Germline assignment: CDR1 SEHNR and CDR2 FQNEAQ (reference sequence). CDR3 length: 13 amino acids. V lost 3 bases and J 5 bases, leaving 8 bases between the germline ends. CDR3 in DNA: TGTGCCAGCAGCTTGTTTAGGGACAATGAGCAGTTCTTC. It codes for CASSLFRDNEQFF.

This clonotype was recorded a few times. The CDR3 spells CSALGQFGYTF. Written as DNA, the CDR3 is TGCAGTGCCCTGGGACAGTTTGGCTACACCTTC. This chain connects TRBV20-1 to TRBJ1-2; 7 bases agree with TRBD1. The CDR3 contains 11 residues. After removal of 6 bases from V and 7 bases from J, the junction contained 5 bases not matched to a gene. Per the germline V gene, CDR1 is DFQATT and CDR2 is SNEGSKA (reference sequence).